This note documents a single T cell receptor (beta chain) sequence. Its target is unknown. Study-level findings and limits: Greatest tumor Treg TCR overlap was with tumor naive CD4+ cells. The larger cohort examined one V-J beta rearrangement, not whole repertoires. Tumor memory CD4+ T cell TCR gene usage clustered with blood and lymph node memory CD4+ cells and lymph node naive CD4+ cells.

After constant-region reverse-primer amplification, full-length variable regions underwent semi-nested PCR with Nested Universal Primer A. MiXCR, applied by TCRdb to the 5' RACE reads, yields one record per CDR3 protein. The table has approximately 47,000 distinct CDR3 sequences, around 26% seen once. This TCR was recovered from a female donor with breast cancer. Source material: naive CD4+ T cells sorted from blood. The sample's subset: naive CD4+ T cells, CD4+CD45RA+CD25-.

CDR3 sequence: CSARGGGISTDTQYF. The CDR3 DNA follows: TGCAGTGCTAGAGGCGGGGGGATAAGCACAGATACGCAGTATTTT. The J gene is TRBJ2-3, the V gene TRBV20-1; 8 bases are shared with TRBD2. The length of the CDR3 is 15 residues. The V gene's germline CDR1 is DFQATT and CDR2 SNEGSKA (reference sequence). Trimming took 1 base from V and 0 from J; bases not matched to a gene: 3.